This T cell receptor beta chain was identified in a study of blood T cell repertoires in COVID-19. Study information: There were acute and convalescent COVID-19 samples, and they came from the United States, Italy and Spain.

This CDR3 spans 14 amino acids. Those enrolled in Seattle joined during active infection and were followed longitudinally afterward. Authors' analysis steps: Amplifying reference gene primers gave estimates of nucleated cell counts. Assay: immunoSEQ multiplex PCR; the TCRdb copy retains only in-frame clones and omits some. D and trimming were read from the DNA, whereas the V and J calls and clone size are those reported in that table. The top ten hold around 6% of the sample, which has some 350,000 clones, 87% seen once. This TCR came from a woman between 50 and 59 years old with COVID-19, enrolled during active disease. The chain joins TRBV21-1 to TRBJ1-1. TRBV21-1 is marked as a pseudogene. The sample consisted of peripheral blood. The CDR3 loop is CASSKEEGRTEAFF. DNA for the CDR3: TGTGCCAGCAGCAAAGAGGAGGGACGGACTGAAGCTTTCTTT.